The rows below give T cell receptor beta chains drawn from one sample of a study of blood T cell repertoires in COVID-19. Clones were read by immunoSEQ multiplex PCR, and TCRdb kept only the in-frame ones, dropping some. The data contain about 350,000 clones, about 90% of them singletons. Sequencing was done on a sample of PBMCs or T cells enriched from blood (not recorded which). The receptor source for this set is a woman in her 30s who had recovered from COVID-19. The CDR3 runs from the conserved cysteine through the conserved F or W. The D gene is left open where the match is weak. A clone size is listed for some rows: how often the clone was seen (once, few, many), or a class if it is expanded.

v_call: TRBV5-6; j_call: TRBJ1-4; clone_size: NA; d_call: NA; cdr3_aa: CASSSLRGNEKLFF; cdr3_nt: TGTGCCAGCAGCTCGCTAAGGGGTAATGAAAAACTGTTTTTT
v_call: TRBV11-3; j_call: TRBJ1-5; clone_size: NA; d_call: NA; cdr3_aa: CASSLVVGAGAGGNQPQHF; cdr3_nt: TGTGCCAGCAGCTTAGTAGTGGGGGCCGGGGCCGGGGGCAATCAGCCCCAGCATTTT
v_call: TRBV4-1; j_call: TRBJ1-2; clone_size: NA; d_call: NA; cdr3_aa: CASSQVRDVAGYTF; cdr3_nt: TGCGCCAGCAGCCAAGTCCGGGACGTCGCGGGGTACACCTTC
v_call: TRBV7-2; j_call: TRBJ2-5; clone_size: NA; d_call: TRBD2; cdr3_aa: CASSLRTGGMIQETQYF; cdr3_nt: TGTGCCAGCAGCTTACGAACGGGGGGGATGATCCAAGAGACCCAGTACTTC
v_call: TRBV20-1; j_call: TRBJ1-4; clone_size: NA; d_call: TRBD1; cdr3_aa: CSASWGQGLGEANEKLFF; cdr3_nt: TGCAGTGCCAGTTGGGGACAGGGCCTGGGGGAGGCTAATGAAAAACTGTTTTTT
v_call: TRBV3-1/TRBV3-2; j_call: TRBJ2-5; clone_size: NA; d_call: TRBD1; cdr3_aa: CASSQAGGQETQYF; cdr3_nt: TGTGCCAGCAGCCAAGCAGGGGGCCAAGAGACCCAGTACTTC
v_call: TRBV3-1/TRBV3-2; j_call: TRBJ1-2; clone_size: NA; d_call: NA; cdr3_aa: CASSSGVYGYTF; cdr3_nt: TGTGCCAGCAGCTCCGGGGTCTATGGCTACACCTTC
v_call: TRBV7-2; j_call: TRBJ1-2; clone_size: NA; d_call: NA; cdr3_aa: CASSKAGRAYGYTF; cdr3_nt: TGTGCCAGCAGCAAGGCCGGGCGGGCCTATGGCTACACCTTC
v_call: TRBV28; j_call: TRBJ1-2; clone_size: few; d_call: TRBD1; cdr3_aa: CASSLPRTGGDLSYGYTF; cdr3_nt: TGTGCCAGCAGTTTACCGAGGACAGGGGGCGATCTCAGCTATGGCTACACCTTC
v_call: TRBV10-2; j_call: TRBJ2-1; clone_size: few; d_call: TRBD1; cdr3_aa: CASSRDRGHNEQFF; cdr3_nt: TGCGCCAGCAGCCGGGACAGGGGGCACAATGAGCAGTTCTTC
v_call: TRBV6-7; j_call: TRBJ1-5; clone_size: NA; d_call: NA; cdr3_aa: CASSYPGRDSNQPQHF; cdr3_nt: TGTGCCAGCAGTTACCCCGGACGGGATAGCAATCAGCCCCAGCATTTT
v_call: TRBV7-8; j_call: TRBJ1-6; clone_size: NA; d_call: NA; cdr3_aa: CASSPPNSPLHF; cdr3_nt: TGTGCCAGCAGCCCCCCGAATTCACCCCTCCACTTT
v_call: TRBV25-1; j_call: TRBJ2-1; clone_size: NA; d_call: TRBD1; cdr3_aa: CASSVTGTVGEQFF; cdr3_nt: TGTGCCAGCAGTGTAACCGGGACAGTGGGAGAGCAGTTCTTC
v_call: TRBV29-1; j_call: TRBJ2-3; clone_size: NA; d_call: TRBD1; cdr3_aa: CSVEDRGMGDTQYF; cdr3_nt: TGCAGCGTGGAAGACAGGGGGATGGGGGATACGCAGTATTTT
v_call: TRBV19; j_call: TRBJ1-1; clone_size: NA; d_call: NA; cdr3_aa: CASSSTEAFF; cdr3_nt: TGTGCCAGTAGCAGCACTGAAGCTTTCTTT
v_call: TRBV24-1; j_call: TRBJ1-5; clone_size: NA; d_call: TRBD1; cdr3_aa: CATSDAKGANQPQHF; cdr3_nt: TGTGCCACCAGTGACGCGAAGGGGGCCAATCAGCCCCAGCATTTT
v_call: TRBV3-1/TRBV3-2; j_call: TRBJ1-6; clone_size: NA; d_call: TRBD1; cdr3_aa: CASSQGAGGWNSPLHF; cdr3_nt: TGTGCCAGCAGCCAAGGGGCAGGGGGGTGGAATTCACCCCTCCACTTT
v_call: TRBV7-6; j_call: TRBJ2-7; clone_size: NA; d_call: TRBD2; cdr3_aa: CASSRRGGPPGSYEQYF; cdr3_nt: TGTGCCAGCAGCCGTCGGGGGGGTCCCCCAGGGTCCTACGAGCAGTACTTC
v_call: TRBV7-9; j_call: TRBJ2-1; clone_size: NA; d_call: NA; cdr3_aa: CASSLVGPGHVLVF; cdr3_nt: TGTGCCAGCAGCTTAGTCGGACCGGGACACGTTTTAGTCTTC
v_call: TRBV28; j_call: TRBJ2-7; clone_size: NA; d_call: NA; cdr3_aa: CASSLTGYYEQYF; cdr3_nt: TGTGCCAGCAGTTTAACAGGGTACTACGAGCAGTACTTC
v_call: TRBV28; j_call: TRBJ2-2; clone_size: NA; d_call: TRBD1; cdr3_aa: CASSFGTENTGELFF; cdr3_nt: TGTGCCAGCAGTTTCGGGACAGAGAACACCGGGGAGCTGTTTTTT
v_call: TRBV24-1; j_call: TRBJ2-7; clone_size: NA; d_call: TRBD1; cdr3_aa: CATSPGQGINGQYF; cdr3_nt: TGTGCCACCAGTCCGGGACAGGGGATCAACGGGCAGTACTTC
v_call: TRBV7-9; j_call: TRBJ1-4; clone_size: few; d_call: TRBD1; cdr3_aa: CASTQGAYNEKLFF; cdr3_nt: TGTGCCAGCACCCAGGGGGCGTATAATGAAAAACTGTTTTTT
v_call: TRBV19; j_call: TRBJ1-2; clone_size: NA; d_call: TRBD1; cdr3_aa: CASSIRTGVYGYTF; cdr3_nt: TGTGCCAGTAGTATACGGACAGGAGTCTATGGCTACACCTTC
v_call: TRBV7-2; j_call: TRBJ1-1; clone_size: once; d_call: NA; cdr3_aa: CASSLAGRANTEAFF; cdr3_nt: TGTGCCAGCAGCTTAGCGGGCAGAGCTAACACTGAAGCTTTCTTT
v_call: TRBV5-6; j_call: TRBJ1-2; clone_size: NA; d_call: TRBD1; cdr3_aa: CASSLGKTGGSHYGYTF; cdr3_nt: TGTGCCAGCAGCTTGGGTAAAACAGGGGGATCCCACTATGGCTACACCTTC
v_call: TRBV3-1/TRBV3-2; j_call: TRBJ2-3; clone_size: NA; d_call: NA; cdr3_aa: CASSHPQEGAADTQYF; cdr3_nt: TGTGCCAGCAGCCATCCACAGGAGGGGGCCGCAGATACGCAGTATTTT
v_call: TRBV3-1/TRBV3-2; j_call: TRBJ2-5; clone_size: NA; d_call: NA; cdr3_aa: CASSQDQGLETQYF; cdr3_nt: TGTGCCAGCAGCCAAGATCAGGGGTTGGAGACCCAGTACTTC
v_call: TRBV3-1/TRBV3-2; j_call: TRBJ2-5; clone_size: NA; d_call: TRBD2; cdr3_aa: CASSQGRGDQETQYF; cdr3_nt: TGTGCCAGCAGCCAGGGGCGGGGGGATCAAGAGACCCAGTACTTC
v_call: TRBV5-5; j_call: TRBJ2-3; clone_size: NA; d_call: TRBD1; cdr3_aa: CASSLGQLHTDTQYF; cdr3_nt: TGTGCCAGCAGCCTGGGACAGTTACACACAGATACGCAGTATTTT
v_call: TRBV10-3; j_call: TRBJ2-5; clone_size: NA; d_call: TRBD1; cdr3_aa: CAISARKGTGGGETQYF; cdr3_nt: TGTGCCATCAGCGCCCGAAAAGGGACAGGGGGAGGAGAGACCCAGTACTTC
v_call: TRBV2; j_call: TRBJ2-7; clone_size: NA; d_call: TRBD2; cdr3_aa: CASRASSGGYEQYF; cdr3_nt: TGTGCCAGCAGGGCTTCCAGCGGGGGATACGAGCAGTACTTC
v_call: TRBV9; j_call: TRBJ2-1; clone_size: NA; d_call: TRBD1; cdr3_aa: CASSALKGTGGSYNEQFF; cdr3_nt: TGTGCCAGCAGCGCCCTCAAGGGGACAGGGGGTTCCTACAATGAGCAGTTCTTC
v_call: TRBV3-1/TRBV3-2; j_call: TRBJ2-6; clone_size: NA; d_call: TRBD1; cdr3_aa: CASSQDPRQGHYSGANVLTF; cdr3_nt: TGTGCCAGCAGCCAAGACCCCCGACAGGGGCACTACTCTGGGGCCAACGTCCTGACTTTC
v_call: TRBV3-1/TRBV3-2; j_call: TRBJ1-2; clone_size: NA; d_call: TRBD1; cdr3_aa: CASSAQGQGIVSGYTF; cdr3_nt: TGTGCCAGCAGCGCTCAGGGACAGGGGATCGTCTCTGGCTACACCTTC
v_call: TRBV30; j_call: TRBJ1-4; clone_size: NA; d_call: TRBD1; cdr3_aa: CAWSFIRTGGVGEKLFF; cdr3_nt: TGTGCCTGGAGTTTCATCCGGACAGGGGGCGTTGGTGAAAAACTGTTTTTT
v_call: TRBV2; j_call: TRBJ2-2; clone_size: once; d_call: NA; cdr3_aa: CASFRQGGTGELFF; cdr3_nt: TGTGCCAGCTTCCGGCAGGGAGGCACCGGGGAGCTGTTTTTT
v_call: TRBV10-1; j_call: TRBJ2-7; clone_size: NA; d_call: NA; cdr3_aa: CASSEGQGRYEQYF; cdr3_nt: TGCGCCAGCAGTGAGGGGCAGGGAAGGTACGAGCAGTACTTC
v_call: TRBV7-2; j_call: TRBJ2-1; clone_size: NA; d_call: TRBD2; cdr3_aa: CASSPSGGRLYNEQFF; cdr3_nt: TGTGCCAGCAGCCCTAGCGGGGGGCGCCTATACAATGAGCAGTTCTTC
v_call: TRBV15; j_call: TRBJ1-5; clone_size: NA; d_call: TRBD1; cdr3_aa: CATSRDRGRDQPQHF; cdr3_nt: TGTGCCACCAGCAGGGACAGGGGGCGGGATCAGCCCCAGCATTTT
v_call: TRBV4-1; j_call: TRBJ1-4; clone_size: few; d_call: NA; cdr3_aa: CASSQEQESEKLFF; cdr3_nt: TGCGCCAGCAGCCAAGAACAGGAGAGTGAAAAACTGTTTTTT
v_call: TRBV13; j_call: TRBJ2-7; clone_size: once; d_call: TRBD2; cdr3_aa: CASSFSLWEGSYEQYF; cdr3_nt: TGTGCCAGCAGCTTTTCACTGTGGGAGGGATCCTACGAGCAGTACTTC
v_call: TRBV11-3; j_call: TRBJ2-7; clone_size: NA; d_call: TRBD1; cdr3_aa: CASSLDSNPEPGQGIDEQYF; cdr3_nt: TGTGCCAGCAGCTTAGATTCCAATCCTGAACCGGGACAGGGCATCGACGAGCAGTACTTC
v_call: TRBV29-1; j_call: TRBJ1-2; clone_size: NA; d_call: TRBD1; cdr3_aa: CSVGGQRLYTF; cdr3_nt: TGCAGCGTTGGGGGACAGAGACTCTACACCTTC
v_call: TRBV13; j_call: TRBJ2-1; clone_size: NA; d_call: TRBD2; cdr3_aa: CASSRRTSGGPYNEQFF; cdr3_nt: TGTGCCAGCAGCCGGCGGACTAGCGGGGGGCCCTACAATGAGCAGTTCTTC
v_call: TRBV2; j_call: TRBJ1-5; clone_size: NA; d_call: TRBD1; cdr3_aa: CASKETGDSPQHF; cdr3_nt: TGTGCCAGCAAGGAAACAGGGGACTCCCCCCAGCATTTT
v_call: TRBV24-1; j_call: TRBJ1-3; clone_size: NA; d_call: NA; cdr3_aa: CATSDPRGSGNTIYF; cdr3_nt: TGTGCCACCAGTGATCCCCGAGGCTCTGGAAACACCATATATTTT
v_call: TRBV6-5; j_call: TRBJ1-1; clone_size: NA; d_call: NA; cdr3_aa: CASRALGENTEAFF; cdr3_nt: TGTGCCAGCAGGGCCCTCGGGGAGAACACTGAAGCTTTCTTT
v_call: TRBV29-1; j_call: TRBJ2-5; clone_size: once; d_call: NA; cdr3_aa: CSVEPRDQETQYF; cdr3_nt: TGCAGCGTTGAACCCCGAGACCAAGAGACCCAGTACTTC
v_call: TRBV21-1; j_call: TRBJ2-7; clone_size: medium-sized; d_call: NA; cdr3_aa: CASSKPRGYEQYF; cdr3_nt: TGTGCCAGCAGCAAACCTAGGGGATACGAGCAGTACTTC
v_call: TRBV19; j_call: TRBJ2-7; clone_size: NA; d_call: TRBD1; cdr3_aa: CASSSRQGAHEQYF; cdr3_nt: TGTGCCAGTAGTTCACGACAGGGGGCCCACGAGCAGTACTTC
v_call: TRBV28; j_call: TRBJ1-2; clone_size: NA; d_call: NA; cdr3_aa: CASSLGGGGLGYGYTF; cdr3_nt: TGTGCCAGCAGCCTCGGGGGTGGGGGTCTAGGCTATGGCTACACCTTC
v_call: TRBV19; j_call: TRBJ1-6; clone_size: NA; d_call: NA; cdr3_aa: CASSIGGIDSPLHF; cdr3_nt: TGTGCCAGTAGTATTGGGGGCATAGATTCACCCCTCCACTTT
v_call: TRBV16; j_call: TRBJ1-4; clone_size: NA; d_call: TRBD1; cdr3_aa: CASSPGTGFANNEKLFF; cdr3_nt: TGTGCCAGCAGCCCCGGGACAGGGTTTGCTAATAATGAAAAACTGTTTTTT
v_call: TRBV10-3; j_call: TRBJ1-4; clone_size: NA; d_call: TRBD1; cdr3_aa: CAIGTGRDEKLFF; cdr3_nt: TGTGCCATCGGGACAGGTCGGGATGAAAAACTGTTTTTT
v_call: TRBV5-8; j_call: TRBJ1-1; clone_size: NA; d_call: NA; cdr3_aa: CASSTTGWNTEAFF; cdr3_nt: TGTGCCAGCAGCACGACAGGTTGGAACACTGAAGCTTTCTTT
v_call: TRBV27; j_call: TRBJ1-5; clone_size: few; d_call: TRBD1; cdr3_aa: CASSKWTGDSNQPQHF; cdr3_nt: TGTGCCAGCAGTAAATGGACAGGCGATAGCAATCAGCCCCAGCATTTT